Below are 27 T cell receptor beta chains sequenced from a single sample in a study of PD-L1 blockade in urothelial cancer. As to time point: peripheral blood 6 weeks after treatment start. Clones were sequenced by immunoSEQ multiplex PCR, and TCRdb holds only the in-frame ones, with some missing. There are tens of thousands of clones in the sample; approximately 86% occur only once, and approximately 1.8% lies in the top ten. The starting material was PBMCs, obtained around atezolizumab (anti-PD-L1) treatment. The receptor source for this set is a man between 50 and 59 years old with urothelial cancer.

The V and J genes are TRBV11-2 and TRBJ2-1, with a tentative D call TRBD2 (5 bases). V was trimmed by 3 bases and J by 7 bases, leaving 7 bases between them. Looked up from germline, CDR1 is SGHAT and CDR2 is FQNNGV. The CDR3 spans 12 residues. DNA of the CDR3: TGTGCCAGCAGCTTGGAGCGGAATGAGCAGTTCTTC. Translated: CASSLERNEQFF.

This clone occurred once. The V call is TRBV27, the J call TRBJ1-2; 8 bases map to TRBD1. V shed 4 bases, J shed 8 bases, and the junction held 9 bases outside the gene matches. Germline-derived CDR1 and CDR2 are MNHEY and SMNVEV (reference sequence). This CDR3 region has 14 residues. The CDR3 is CASSSTDRVLGYTF. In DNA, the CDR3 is TGTGCCAGCAGTTCCACGGACAGGGTCTTGGGCTACACCTTC.

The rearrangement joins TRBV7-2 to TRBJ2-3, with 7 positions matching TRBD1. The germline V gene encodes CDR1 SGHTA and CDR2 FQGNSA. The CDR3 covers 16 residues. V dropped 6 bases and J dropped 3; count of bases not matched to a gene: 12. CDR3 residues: CASSPDRRIRTDTQYF. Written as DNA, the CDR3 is TGTGCCAGCAGTCCGGACAGGCGCATTCGTACAGATACGCAGTATTTT. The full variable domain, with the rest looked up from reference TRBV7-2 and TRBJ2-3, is GAGVSQSPSNKVTEKGKDVELRCDPISGHTALYWYRQSLGQGLEFLIYFQGNSAPDKSGLPSDRFSAERTGGSVSTLTIQRTQQEDSAVYLCASSPDRRIRTDTQYFGPGTRLTVL.

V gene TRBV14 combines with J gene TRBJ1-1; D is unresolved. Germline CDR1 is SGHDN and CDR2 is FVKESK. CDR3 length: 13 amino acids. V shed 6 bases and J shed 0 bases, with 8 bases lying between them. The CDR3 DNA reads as TGTGCCAGCAGAGGAGGGATGAACACTGAAGCTTTCTTT. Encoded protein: CASRGGMNTEAFF.

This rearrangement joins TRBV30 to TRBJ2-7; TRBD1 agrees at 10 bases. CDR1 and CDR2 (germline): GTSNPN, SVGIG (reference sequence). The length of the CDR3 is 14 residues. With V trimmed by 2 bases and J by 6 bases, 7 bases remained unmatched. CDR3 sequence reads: CAWSYGQGGGEQYF. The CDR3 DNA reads TGTGCCTGGAGTTATGGACAGGGGGGCGGCGAGCAGTACTTC.

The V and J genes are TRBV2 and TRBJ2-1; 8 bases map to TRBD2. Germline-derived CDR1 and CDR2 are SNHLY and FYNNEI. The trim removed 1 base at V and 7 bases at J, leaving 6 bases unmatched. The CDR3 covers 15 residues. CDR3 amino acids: CASSEGQGGRNEQFF. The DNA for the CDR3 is TGTGCCAGCAGTGAAGGGCAAGGCGGGAGGAATGAGCAGTTCTTC. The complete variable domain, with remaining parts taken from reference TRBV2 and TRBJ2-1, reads EPEVTQTPSHQVTQMGQEVILRCVPISNHLYFYWYRQILGQKVEFLVSFYNNEISEKSEIFDDQFSVERPDGSNFTLKIRSTKLEDSAMYFCASSEGQGGRNEQFFGPGTRLTVL.

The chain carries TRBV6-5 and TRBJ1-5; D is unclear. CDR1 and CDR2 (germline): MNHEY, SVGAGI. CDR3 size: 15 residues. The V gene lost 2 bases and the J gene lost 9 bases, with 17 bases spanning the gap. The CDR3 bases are TGTGCCAGCAGTTACCAAACGGGGTTGATCATGCCCCAGCATTTT. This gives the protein CASSYQTGLIMPQHF.

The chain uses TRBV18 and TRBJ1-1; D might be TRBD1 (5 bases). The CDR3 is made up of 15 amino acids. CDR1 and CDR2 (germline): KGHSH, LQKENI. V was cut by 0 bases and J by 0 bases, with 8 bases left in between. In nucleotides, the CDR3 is TGTGCCAGCTCACCACCGGCAGGGATGAACACTGAAGCTTTCTTT. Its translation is CASSPPAGMNTEAFF.

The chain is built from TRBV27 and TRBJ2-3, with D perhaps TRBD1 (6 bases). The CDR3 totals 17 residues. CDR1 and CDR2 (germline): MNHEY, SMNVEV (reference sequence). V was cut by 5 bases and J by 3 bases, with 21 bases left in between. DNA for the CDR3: TGTGCCAGCAGTAGACGGAAACAGGGTTTAGGGACAGATACGCAGTATTTT. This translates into CASSRRKQGLGTDTQYF.

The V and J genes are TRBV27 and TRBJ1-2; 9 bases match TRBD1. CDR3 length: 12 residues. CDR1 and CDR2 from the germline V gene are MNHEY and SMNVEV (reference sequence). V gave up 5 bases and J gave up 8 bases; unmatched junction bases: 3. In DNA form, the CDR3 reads TGTGCCAGCAGTAGACAGGGGGACGGCTACACCTTC. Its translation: CASSRQGDGYTF.

This CDR3 reads CASSFGGSNYGYTF. For the CDR3, the DNA is TGTGCCAGCAGCTTCGGGGGGTCCAACTATGGCTACACCTTC. V and J are TRBV7-2 and TRBJ1-2, with TRBD1 as a possible D gene (5 bases). Germline V gene sequence: CDR1 SGHTA, CDR2 FQGNSA. With 3 bases removed from V and 2 bases from J, the gap between germline ends came to 10 bases. The CDR3 length is 14 residues.

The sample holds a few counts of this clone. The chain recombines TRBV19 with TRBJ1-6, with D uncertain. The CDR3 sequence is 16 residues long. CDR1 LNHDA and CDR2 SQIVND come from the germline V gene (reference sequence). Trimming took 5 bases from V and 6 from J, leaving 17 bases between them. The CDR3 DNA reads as TGTGCCAGTAGTGGCCAGAAAATGCCTGCTAATTCACCCCTCCACTTT. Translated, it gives CASSGQKMPANSPLHF. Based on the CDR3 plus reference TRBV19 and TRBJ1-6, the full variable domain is DGGITQSPKYLFRKEGQNVTLSCEQNLNHDAMYWYRQDPGQGLRLIYYSQIVNDFQKGDIAEGYSVSREKKESFPLTVTSAQKNPTAFYLCASSGQKMPANSPLHFGNGTRLTVT.

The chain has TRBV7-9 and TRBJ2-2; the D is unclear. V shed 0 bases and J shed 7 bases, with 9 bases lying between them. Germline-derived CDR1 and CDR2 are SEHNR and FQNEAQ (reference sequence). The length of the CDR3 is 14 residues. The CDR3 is CASSLATQVGELFF. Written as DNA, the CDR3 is TGTGCCAGCAGCTTAGCCACTCAGGTCGGGGAGCTGTTTTTT.

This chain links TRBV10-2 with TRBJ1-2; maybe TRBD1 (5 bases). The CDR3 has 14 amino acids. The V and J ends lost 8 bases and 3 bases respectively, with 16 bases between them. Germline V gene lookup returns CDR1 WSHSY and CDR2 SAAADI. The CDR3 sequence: CASPVRPGDYGYTF. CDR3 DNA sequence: TGCGCCAGCCCAGTACGACCGGGGGACTATGGCTACACCTTC.

CDR3 nucleotides: TGCGCCAGCAGCCACATCGGGACTAGCGGCACAGATACGCAGTATTTT. It codes for CASSHIGTSGTDTQYF. V is TRBV5-1 and J is TRBJ2-3, with 10 nucleotides matching TRBD2. Losses at the gene ends were 4 bases for V and 1 base for J; bases not matched to a gene: 6. Germline assignment: CDR1 SGHRS and CDR2 YFSETQ. The CDR3 is made up of 16 amino acids.

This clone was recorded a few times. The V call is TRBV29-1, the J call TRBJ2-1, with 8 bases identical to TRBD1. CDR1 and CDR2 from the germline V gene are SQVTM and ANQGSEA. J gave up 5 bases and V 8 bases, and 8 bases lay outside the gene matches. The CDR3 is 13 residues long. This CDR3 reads CSSWTGMNNEQFF. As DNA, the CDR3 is TGCAGCTCATGGACAGGGATGAACAATGAGCAGTTCTTC.

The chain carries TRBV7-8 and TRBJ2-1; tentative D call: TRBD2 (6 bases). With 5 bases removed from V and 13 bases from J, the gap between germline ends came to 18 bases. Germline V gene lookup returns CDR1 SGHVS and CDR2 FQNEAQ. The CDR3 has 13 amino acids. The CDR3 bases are TGTGCCAGCAGCCGGGACGAGCGGGTGGAACAGTTCTTC. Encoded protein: CASSRDERVEQFF.

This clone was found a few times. CDR3 nucleotides: TGCAGCGTGACTGGGCGGACACGCAACACTGAAGCTTTCTTT. Protein: CSVTGRTRNTEAFF. The rearrangement uses TRBV29-1 and TRBJ1-1; the D gene is possibly TRBD1 (5 bases). CDR3 size: 14 residues. Germline CDR1 SQVTM, CDR2 ANQGSEA. V lost 6 bases to trimming and J lost 2 bases, with 16 bases between them.

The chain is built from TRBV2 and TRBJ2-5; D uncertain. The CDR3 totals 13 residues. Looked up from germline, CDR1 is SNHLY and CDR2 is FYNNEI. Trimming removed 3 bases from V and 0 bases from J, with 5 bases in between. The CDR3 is CASSDRYQETQYF. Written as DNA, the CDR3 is TGTGCCAGCAGTGACAGGTACCAAGAGACCCAGTACTTC.

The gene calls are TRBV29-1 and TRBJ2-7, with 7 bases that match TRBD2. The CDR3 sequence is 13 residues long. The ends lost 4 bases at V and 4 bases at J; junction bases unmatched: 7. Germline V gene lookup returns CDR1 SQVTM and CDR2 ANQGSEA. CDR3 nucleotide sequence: TGCAGCGTTGGGGGGAGGGCCCTGTACGAGCAGTACTTC. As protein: CSVGGRALYEQYF.

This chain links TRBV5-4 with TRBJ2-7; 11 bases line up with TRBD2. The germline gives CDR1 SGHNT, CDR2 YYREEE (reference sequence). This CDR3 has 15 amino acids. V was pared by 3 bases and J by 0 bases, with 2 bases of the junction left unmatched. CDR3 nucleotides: TGTGCCAGCAGCTACCTAGCGGGAGGCTCCTACGAGCAGTACTTC. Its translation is CASSYLAGGSYEQYF.

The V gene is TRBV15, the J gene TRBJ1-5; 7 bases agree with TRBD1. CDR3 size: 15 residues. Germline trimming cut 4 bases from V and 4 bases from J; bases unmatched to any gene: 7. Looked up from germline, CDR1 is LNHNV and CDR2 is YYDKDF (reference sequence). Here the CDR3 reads CATSTPTGLNQPQHF. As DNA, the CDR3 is TGTGCCACCAGCACGCCGACAGGGTTAAATCAGCCCCAGCATTTT.

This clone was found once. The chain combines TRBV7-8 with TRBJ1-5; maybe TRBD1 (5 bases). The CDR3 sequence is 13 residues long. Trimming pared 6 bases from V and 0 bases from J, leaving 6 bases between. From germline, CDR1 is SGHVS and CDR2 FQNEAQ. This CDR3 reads CASRGGSNQPQHF. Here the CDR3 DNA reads TGTGCCAGCAGGGGGGGTAGCAATCAGCCCCAGCATTTT.

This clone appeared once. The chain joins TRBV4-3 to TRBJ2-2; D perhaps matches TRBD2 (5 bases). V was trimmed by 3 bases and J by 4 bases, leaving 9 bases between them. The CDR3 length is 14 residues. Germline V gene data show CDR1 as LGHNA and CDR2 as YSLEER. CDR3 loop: CASSHGSVTGELFF. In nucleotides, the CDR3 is TGCGCCAGCAGCCACGGTAGCGTCACCGGGGAGCTGTTTTTT.

DNA for the CDR3: TGCGCCAGCAGCGAGATGGCCCAGGGGAAGAACTATGGCTACACCTTC. It yields the protein CASSEMAQGKNYGYTF. This chain uses TRBV4-3 with TRBJ1-2; tentatively, D is TRBD1 (6 bases). The CDR3 covers 16 residues. Germline V gene data show CDR1 as LGHNA and CDR2 as YSLEER. The V end lost 5 bases, the J end lost 2 bases, and 18 bases lay between the germline ends.

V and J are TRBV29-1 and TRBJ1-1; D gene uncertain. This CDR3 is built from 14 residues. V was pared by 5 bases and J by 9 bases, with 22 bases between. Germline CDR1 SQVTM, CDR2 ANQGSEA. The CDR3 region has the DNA TGCAGCGTTCCTTCACTGGGGAGAACTAAGAAAGCTTTCTTT. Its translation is CSVPSLGRTKKAFF. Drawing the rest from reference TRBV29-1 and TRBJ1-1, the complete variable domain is SAVISQKPSRDICQRGTSLTIQCQVDSQVTMMFWYRQQPGQSLTLIATANQGSEATYESGFVIDKFPISRPNLTFSTLTVSNMSPEDSSIYLCSVPSLGRTKKAFFGQGTRLTVV.

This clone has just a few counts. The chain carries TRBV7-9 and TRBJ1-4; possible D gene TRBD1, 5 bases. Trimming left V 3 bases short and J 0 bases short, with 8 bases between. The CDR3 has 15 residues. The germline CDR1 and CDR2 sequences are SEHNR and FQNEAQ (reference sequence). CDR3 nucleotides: TGTGCCAGCAGCTTTGGCAGGGCAACTAATGAAAAACTGTTTTTT. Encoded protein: CASSFGRATNEKLFF.